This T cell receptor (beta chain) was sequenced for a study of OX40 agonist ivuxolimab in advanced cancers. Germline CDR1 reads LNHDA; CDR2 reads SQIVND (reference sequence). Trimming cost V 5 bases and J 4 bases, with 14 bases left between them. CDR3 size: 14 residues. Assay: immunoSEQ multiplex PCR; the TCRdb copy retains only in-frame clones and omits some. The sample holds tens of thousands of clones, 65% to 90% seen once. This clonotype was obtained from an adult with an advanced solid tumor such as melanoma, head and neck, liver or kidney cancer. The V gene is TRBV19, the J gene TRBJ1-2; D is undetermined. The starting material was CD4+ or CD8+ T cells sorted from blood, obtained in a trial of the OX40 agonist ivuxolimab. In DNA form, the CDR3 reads TGTGCCAGTAGTCACACGGTTGAGAGCTATGGCTACACCTTC. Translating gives CASSHTVESYGYTF.